This TCR beta chain was sequenced for a study of cytomegalovirus exposure and HLA in healthy donors. Study information: Among 150 million to 200 million T cells, an earlier analysis found 120 million or so unique TCR beta sequences. Study outcomes and limitations: TRBV6-2, TRBV6-3 and other indistinguishable V segments were excluded. A later analysis reported that several of the most significant clusters appeared to be linked to common viral pathogens, among them Epstein-Barr virus. Researchers reported from a later analysis that most CMV-associated TCR beta chains appeared HLA-restricted.

PCR primers comprised 60 Vbeta and 13 Jbeta primers. Sequencing used immunoSEQ multiplex PCR; TCRdb keeps in-frame clones, though not all of them. Among 200,000 to 250,000 clones listed, more than 75% were seen once. To note about this clone: Its antigen is undetermined.

V shed 8 bases, J shed 6 bases, and the junction held 8 bases outside the gene matches. The CDR3 extends over 13 amino acids. Germline lookup yields CDR1 MDHEN and CDR2 SYDVKM. Specimen: PBMCs. The chain joins TRBV28 to TRBJ2-7; 9 bases are a match to TRBD2. The clonotype comes from a human donor in good health. The CDR3 here is CASGGGGRAEQYF. CDR3 sequence (DNA): TGTGCCAGCGGGGGGGGCGGGAGGGCCGAGCAGTACTTC.